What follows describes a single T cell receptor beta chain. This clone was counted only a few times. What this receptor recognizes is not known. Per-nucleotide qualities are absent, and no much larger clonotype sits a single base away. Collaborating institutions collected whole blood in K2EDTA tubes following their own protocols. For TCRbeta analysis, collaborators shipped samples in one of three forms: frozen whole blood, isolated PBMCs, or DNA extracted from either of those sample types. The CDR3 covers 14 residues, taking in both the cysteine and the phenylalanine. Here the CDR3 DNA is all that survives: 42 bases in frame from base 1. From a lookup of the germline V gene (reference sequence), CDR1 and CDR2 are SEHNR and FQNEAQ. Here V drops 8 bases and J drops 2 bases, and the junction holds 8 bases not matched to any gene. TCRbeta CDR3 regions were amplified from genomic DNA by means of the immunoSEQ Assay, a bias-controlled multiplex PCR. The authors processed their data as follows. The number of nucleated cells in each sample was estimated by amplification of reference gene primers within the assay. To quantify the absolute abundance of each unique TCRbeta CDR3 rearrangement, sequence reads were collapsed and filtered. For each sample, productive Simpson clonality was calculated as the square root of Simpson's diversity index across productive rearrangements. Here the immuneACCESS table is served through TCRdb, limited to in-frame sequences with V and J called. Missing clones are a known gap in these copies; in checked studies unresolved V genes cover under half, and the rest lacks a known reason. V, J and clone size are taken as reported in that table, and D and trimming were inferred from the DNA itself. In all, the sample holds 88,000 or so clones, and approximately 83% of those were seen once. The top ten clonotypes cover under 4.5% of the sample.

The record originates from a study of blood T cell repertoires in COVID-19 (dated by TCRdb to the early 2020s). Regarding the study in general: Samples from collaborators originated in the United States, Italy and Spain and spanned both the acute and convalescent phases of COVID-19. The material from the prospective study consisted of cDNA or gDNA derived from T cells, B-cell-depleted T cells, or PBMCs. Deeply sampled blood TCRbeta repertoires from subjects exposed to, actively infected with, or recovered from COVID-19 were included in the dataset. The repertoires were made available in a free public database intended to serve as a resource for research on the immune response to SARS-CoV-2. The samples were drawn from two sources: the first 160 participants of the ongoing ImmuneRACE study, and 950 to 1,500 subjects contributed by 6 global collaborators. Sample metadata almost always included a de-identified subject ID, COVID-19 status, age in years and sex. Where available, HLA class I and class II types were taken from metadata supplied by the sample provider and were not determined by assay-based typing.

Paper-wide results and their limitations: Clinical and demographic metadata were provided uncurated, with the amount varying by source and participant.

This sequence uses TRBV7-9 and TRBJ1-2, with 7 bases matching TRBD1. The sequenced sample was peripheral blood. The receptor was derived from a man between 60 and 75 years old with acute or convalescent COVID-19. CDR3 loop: CASGATGTNYGYTF. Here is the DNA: TGTGCCAGCGGGGCGACAGGGACCAACTATGGCTACACCTTC.